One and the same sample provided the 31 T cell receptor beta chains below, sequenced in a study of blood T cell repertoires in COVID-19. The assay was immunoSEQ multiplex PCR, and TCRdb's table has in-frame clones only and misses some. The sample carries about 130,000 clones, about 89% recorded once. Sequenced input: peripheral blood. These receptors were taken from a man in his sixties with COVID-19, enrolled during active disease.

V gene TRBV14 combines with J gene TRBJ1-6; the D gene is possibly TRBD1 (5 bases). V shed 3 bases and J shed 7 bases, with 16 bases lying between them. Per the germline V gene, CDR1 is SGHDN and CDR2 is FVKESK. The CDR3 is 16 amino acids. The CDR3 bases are TGTGCCAGCAGCCACCCGGGGGGGACCTTCAATTCACCCCTCCACTTT. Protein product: CASSHPGGTFNSPLHF.

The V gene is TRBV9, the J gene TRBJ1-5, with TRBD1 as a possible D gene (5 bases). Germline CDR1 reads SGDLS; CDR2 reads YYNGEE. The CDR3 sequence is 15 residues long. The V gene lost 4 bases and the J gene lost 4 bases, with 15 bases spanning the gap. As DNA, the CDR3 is TGTGCCAGCAGCCCGTTTCCACAGGCGAATCAGCCCCAGCATTTT. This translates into CASSPFPQANQPQHF.

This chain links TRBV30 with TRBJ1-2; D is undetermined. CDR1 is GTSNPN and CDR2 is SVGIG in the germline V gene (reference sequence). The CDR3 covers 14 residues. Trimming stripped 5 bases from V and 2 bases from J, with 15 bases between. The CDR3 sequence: CAWVPGPGNYGYTF. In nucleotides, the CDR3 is TGTGCCTGGGTGCCGGGCCCGGGGAACTATGGCTACACCTTC.

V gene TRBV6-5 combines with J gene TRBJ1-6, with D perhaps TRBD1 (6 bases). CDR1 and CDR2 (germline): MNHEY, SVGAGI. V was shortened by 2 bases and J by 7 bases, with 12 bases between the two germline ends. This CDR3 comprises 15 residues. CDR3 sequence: CASSYEDRTNSPLHF. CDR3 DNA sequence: TGTGCCAGCAGTTACGAAGACAGGACAAATTCACCCCTCCACTTT.

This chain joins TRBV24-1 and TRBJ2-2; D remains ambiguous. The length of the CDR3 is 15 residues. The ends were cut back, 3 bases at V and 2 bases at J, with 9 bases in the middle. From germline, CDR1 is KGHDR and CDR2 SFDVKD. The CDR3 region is CATSDNARNTGELFF. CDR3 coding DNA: TGTGCCACCAGTGATAACGCCAGAAACACCGGGGAGCTGTTTTTT.

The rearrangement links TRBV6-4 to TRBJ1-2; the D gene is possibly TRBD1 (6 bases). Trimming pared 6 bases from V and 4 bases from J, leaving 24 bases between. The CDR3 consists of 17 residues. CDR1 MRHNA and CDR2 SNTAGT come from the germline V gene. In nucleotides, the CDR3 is TGTGCCAGCAGCCCCCGGGACACGGGTGGTAGTCTCTATGGCTACACCTTC. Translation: CASSPRDTGGSLYGYTF.

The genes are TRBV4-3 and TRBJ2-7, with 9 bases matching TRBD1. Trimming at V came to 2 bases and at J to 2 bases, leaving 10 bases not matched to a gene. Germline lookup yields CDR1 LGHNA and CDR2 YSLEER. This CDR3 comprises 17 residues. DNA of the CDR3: TGCGCCAGCAGCCAAAGCACAGGGGGCCATTTGGCCTACGAGCAGTACTTC. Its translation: CASSQSTGGHLAYEQYF.

The CDR3 nucleotides read TGTGCCAGCACATCCCGGGGTCTTGGGAGCTATGGCTACACCTTC. It yields the protein CASTSRGLGSYGYTF. V usage is TRBV6-5 and J usage is TRBJ1-2; D unclear. The CDR3 covers 15 residues. V was cut by 7 bases and J by 4 bases, with 19 bases left in between. Germline loops: CDR1 MNHEY, CDR2 SVGAGI.

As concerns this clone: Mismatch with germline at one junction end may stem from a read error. CDR3: CASSRRQGIICAF. The CDR3 coding sequence is TGCGCCAGCAGTCGGAGACAGGGAATCATCTGCGCCTTC. This chain links TRBV23-1 with TRBJ1-2, with 7 nucleotides matching TRBD1. TRBV23-1 is an ORF; its function is uncertain. There are 13 residues in the CDR3.

The CDR3 DNA reads as TGCGCCAGCAGCCAAGTAACCACAGGGGAAAAACTGTTTTTT. Residues: CASSQVTTGEKLFF. The gene calls are TRBV4-3 and TRBJ1-4; maybe TRBD1 (6 bases). CDR3 length equals 14 residues. Germline-derived CDR1 and CDR2 are LGHNA and YSLEER. V was pared by 1 base and J by 8 bases, with 11 bases between.

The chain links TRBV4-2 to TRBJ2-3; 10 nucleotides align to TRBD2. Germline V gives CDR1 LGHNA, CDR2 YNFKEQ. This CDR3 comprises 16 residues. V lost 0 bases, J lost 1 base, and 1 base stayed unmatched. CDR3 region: CASSQDGTSGTDTQYF. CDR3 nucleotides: TGTGCCAGCAGCCAAGACGGGACTAGCGGCACAGATACGCAGTATTTT.

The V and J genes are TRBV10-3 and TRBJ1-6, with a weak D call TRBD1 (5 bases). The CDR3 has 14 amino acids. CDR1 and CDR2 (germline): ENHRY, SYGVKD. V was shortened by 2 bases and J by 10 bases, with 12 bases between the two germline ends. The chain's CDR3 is CAISELGGGSPLHF. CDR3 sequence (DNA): TGTGCCATCAGTGAGCTGGGGGGTGGCTCACCCCTCCACTTT.

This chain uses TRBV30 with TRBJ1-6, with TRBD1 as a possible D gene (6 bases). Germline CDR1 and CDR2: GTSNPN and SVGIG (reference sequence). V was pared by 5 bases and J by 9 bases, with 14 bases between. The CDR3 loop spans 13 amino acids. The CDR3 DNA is TGTGCCTGGTCCGGGACACGGGGTTCACCCCTCCACTTT. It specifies CAWSGTRGSPLHF.

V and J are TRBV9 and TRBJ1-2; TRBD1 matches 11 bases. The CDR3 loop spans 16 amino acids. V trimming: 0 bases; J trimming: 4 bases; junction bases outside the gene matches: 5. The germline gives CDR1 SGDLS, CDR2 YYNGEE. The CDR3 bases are TGTGCCAGCAGCGTAGGGACAGGGGGCGCGGGCTATGGCTACACCTTC. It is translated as CASSVGTGGAGYGYTF.

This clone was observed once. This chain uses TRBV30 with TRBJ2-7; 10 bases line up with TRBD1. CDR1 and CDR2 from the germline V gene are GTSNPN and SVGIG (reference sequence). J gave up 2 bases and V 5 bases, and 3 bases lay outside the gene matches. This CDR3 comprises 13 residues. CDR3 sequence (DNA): TGTGCCTGGGGGGGGACAGGGGCCTACGAGCAGTACTTC. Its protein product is CAWGGTGAYEQYF.

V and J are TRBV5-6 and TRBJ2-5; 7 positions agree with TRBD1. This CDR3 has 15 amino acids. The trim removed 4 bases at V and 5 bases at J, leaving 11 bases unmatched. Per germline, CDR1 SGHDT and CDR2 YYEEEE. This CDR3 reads CASSLQGLSAETQYF. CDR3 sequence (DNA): TGTGCCAGCAGCCTACAGGGGCTGTCAGCCGAGACCCAGTACTTC.

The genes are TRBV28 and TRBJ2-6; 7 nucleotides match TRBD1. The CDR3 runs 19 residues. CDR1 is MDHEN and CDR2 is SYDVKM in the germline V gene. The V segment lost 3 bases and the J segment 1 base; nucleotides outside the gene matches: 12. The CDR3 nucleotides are TGTGCCAGCAGTTTCCCGAAAGGACAGGCTTTTTCTGGGGCCAACGTCCTGACTTTC. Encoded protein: CASSFPKGQAFSGANVLTF.

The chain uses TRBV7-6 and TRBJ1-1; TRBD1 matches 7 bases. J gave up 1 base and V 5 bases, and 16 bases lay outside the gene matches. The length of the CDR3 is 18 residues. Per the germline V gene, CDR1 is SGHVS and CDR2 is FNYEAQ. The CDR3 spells CASSPNRGGGGKNTEAFF. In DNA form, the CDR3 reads TGTGCCAGCAGCCCCAACAGGGGTGGTGGCGGGAAGAACACTGAAGCTTTCTTT.

CDR3 amino acids: CASSVAGESGNTIYF. The CDR3 DNA follows: TGTGCCAGCAGCGTAGCTGGAGAGTCTGGAAACACCATATATTTT. The genes are TRBV9 and TRBJ1-3; D is unresolved. The V gene lost 0 bases and the J gene lost 1 base, with 8 bases spanning the gap. Germline values: CDR1 SGDLS, CDR2 YYNGEE. The CDR3 runs to 15 residues.

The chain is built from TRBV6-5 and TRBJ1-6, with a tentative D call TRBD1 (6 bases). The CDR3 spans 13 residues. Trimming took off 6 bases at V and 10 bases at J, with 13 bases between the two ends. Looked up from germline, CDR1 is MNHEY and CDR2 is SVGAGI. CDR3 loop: CASSRTRGSPLHF. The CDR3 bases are TGTGCCAGCAGCCGCACTAGGGGGTCACCCCTCCACTTT.

In DNA, the CDR3 is TGTGCCAGCAGCTTAGCGTCCTCCACAGATACGCAGTATTTT. It specifies CASSLASSTDTQYF. The genes are TRBV7-2 and TRBJ2-3; D call uncertain. The germline gives CDR1 SGHTA, CDR2 FQGNSA. There are 14 residues in the CDR3. Trimming shortened V by 0 bases and J by 2 bases, and 6 bases separated the two germline ends.

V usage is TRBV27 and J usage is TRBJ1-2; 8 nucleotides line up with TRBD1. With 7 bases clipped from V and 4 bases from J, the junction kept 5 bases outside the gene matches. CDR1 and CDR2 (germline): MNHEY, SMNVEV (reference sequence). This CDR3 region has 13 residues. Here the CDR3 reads CASMGQALYGYTF. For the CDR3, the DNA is TGTGCCAGCATGGGACAGGCGCTCTATGGCTACACCTTC.

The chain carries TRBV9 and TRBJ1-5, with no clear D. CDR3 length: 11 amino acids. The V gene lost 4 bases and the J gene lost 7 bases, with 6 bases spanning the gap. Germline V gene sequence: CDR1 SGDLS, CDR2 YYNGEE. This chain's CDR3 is CASSPRQPQHF. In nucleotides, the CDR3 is TGTGCCAGCAGCCCGAGACAGCCCCAGCATTTT.

CDR3: CASSLESIRSGNTIYF. The CDR3 nucleotides are TGCGCCAGCAGCTTGGAGTCTATCCGCTCTGGAAACACCATATATTTT. V gene TRBV5-1 combines with J gene TRBJ1-3; D call uncertain. The CDR3 loop spans 16 amino acids. Germline V gene sequence: CDR1 SGHRS, CDR2 YFSETQ. Trimming removed 0 bases from V and 0 bases from J, with 10 bases in between.

Written as DNA, the CDR3 is TGTGCCAGCTCGCCGGGACAGGCGGGCACTGAAGCTTTCTTT. Amino acids: CASSPGQAGTEAFF. This chain uses TRBV18 with TRBJ1-1; 8 nucleotides align to TRBD1. Germline trimming cut 6 bases from V and 4 bases from J; bases unmatched to any gene: 7. This CDR3 is 14 amino acids long. Germline assignment: CDR1 KGHSH and CDR2 LQKENI.

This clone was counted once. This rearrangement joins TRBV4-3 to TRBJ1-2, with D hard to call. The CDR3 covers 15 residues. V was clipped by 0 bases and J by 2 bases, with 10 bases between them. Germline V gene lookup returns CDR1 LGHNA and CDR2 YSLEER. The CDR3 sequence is CASSQEPGPNYGYTF. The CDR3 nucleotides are TGCGCCAGCAGCCAAGAACCAGGCCCGAACTATGGCTACACCTTC.

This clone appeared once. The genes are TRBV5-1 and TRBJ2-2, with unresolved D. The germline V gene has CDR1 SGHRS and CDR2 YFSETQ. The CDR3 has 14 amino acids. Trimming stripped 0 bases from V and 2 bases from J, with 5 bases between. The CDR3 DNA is TGCGCCAGCAGCTTGGCCCAAAACACCGGGGAGCTGTTTTTT. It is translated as CASSLAQNTGELFF.

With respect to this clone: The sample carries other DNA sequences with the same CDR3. CDR3 amino acids: CASSSGTGNTEAFF. The CDR3 DNA reads TGTGCCAGCAGCTCGGGGACAGGGAACACTGAAGCTTTCTTT. V gene TRBV7-8 combines with J gene TRBJ1-1; the match to TRBD1 covers 8 bases. CDR3 length equals 14 residues. J was trimmed by 1 base and V by 4 bases; bases with no gene match: 2. CDR1 and CDR2 (germline): SGHVS, FQNEAQ.

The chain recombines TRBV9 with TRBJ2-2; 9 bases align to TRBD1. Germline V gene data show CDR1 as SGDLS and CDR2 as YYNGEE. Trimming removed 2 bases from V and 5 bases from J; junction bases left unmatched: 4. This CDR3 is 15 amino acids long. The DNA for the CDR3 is TGTGCCAGCAGCGTTACAGGGGGCGAGACCGGGGAGCTGTTTTTT. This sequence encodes CASSVTGGETGELFF.

CDR3 DNA: TGTGCCAGCAGCCATTGGAGCGTAAGTGACGAGCAGTACTTC. Translation gives CASSHWSVSDEQYF. The V and J genes are TRBV28 and TRBJ2-7; D remains unclear. V shed 6 bases and J shed 5 bases, with 17 bases lying between them. This CDR3 contains 14 residues. Per the germline V gene, CDR1 is MDHEN and CDR2 is SYDVKM.

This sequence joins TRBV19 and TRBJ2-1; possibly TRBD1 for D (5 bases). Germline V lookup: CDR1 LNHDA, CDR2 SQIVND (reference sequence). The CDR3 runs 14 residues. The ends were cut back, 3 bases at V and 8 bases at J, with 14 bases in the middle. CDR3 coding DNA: TGTGCCAGTAGTATTGAACCAGGGCAATATGAGCAGTTCTTC. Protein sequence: CASSIEPGQYEQFF.